The source of this T cell receptor (beta chain) is a study of blood T cells in healthy people across ages (dated by TCRdb to between 2014 and 2017). Turning to the overall study: In model experiments, roughly one uniquely barcoded TCR beta cDNA molecule per two T cells was captured by template switching. The study measured age-related changes in TCR beta repertoire diversity using deep sequencing normalized with unique cDNA molecular identifiers. Donors were grouped into four age groups: young (average approximately 15 years), middle-aged (under 40), aged (approximately 58) and long-lived (around 80). To avoid experimental bias, donors of different ages were distributed randomly across sequencing lanes. The study analyzed two additional independent replicas of 1 million unique cDNA reads from the same blood draw for two donors, one aged 18 to 30 and one aged 80 or older.

In regard to this clonotype: What antigen it recognizes has not been identified. It has no much larger one-base neighbor in the sample; base qualities were not kept.

Systemically healthy Caucasian individuals from Russia, around 39 in total and aged about 6 to 100 years, were included as donors. Approximately 9.7 milliliters of peripheral blood were drawn from each donor into EDTA-treated Vacutainer tubes. Ficoll-Paque density-gradient centrifugation was used to isolate PBMCs, with at least 6 million obtained per sample. Total RNA, at least 6 micrograms per sample, was extracted from PBMCs with Trizol reagent. For every donor, flow cytometry on a PBMC aliquot measured the percentage of naive CD45RAhigh/CD27high T cells. The library was generated by 5' RACE. Reads for this sample came from an Illumina HiSeq 2500. A second roughly 6 to 12 cycle PCR used a sample-barcoded 5' primer and a J-beta primer mix. A template-switch 5' adaptor carrying 12 random nucleotides introduced a unique molecular identifier onto each TCR beta cDNA molecule. Each sample yielded at least 3 million CDR3-containing paired-end reads. The Mint cDNA synthesis kit, primed by a TRBC-specific oligonucleotide, was used to synthesize first-strand cDNA from all RNA. Following uracil-DNA glycosylase treatment, all cDNA underwent a first 18-cycle PCR with the universal primers M1SS and BC2_uni_R. Regarding the original processing steps: Each sample was normalized by randomly selecting 1 million high-quality reads, each carrying a distinct molecular identifier. Instead of being binned into consensus sequences, reads with shared molecular identifiers were discarded. MiTCR, with a Q25 quality threshold and the strictest error-elimination algorithm, was used for CDR3 identification, clonotype clustering and error correction. A nonparametric unseen species model using Euler transformation provided a lower-bound estimate of total TCR beta diversity. TCRdb trimmed public reads at Q25 via fastp, called clones via MiXCR and kept in-frame beta chains. Each record represents a unique CDR3 protein, reported with the most common genes and DNA among its rows. These V and J calls are TCRdb output, not the study's own analysis. This sample lists roughly 900,000 distinct CDR3 sequences; around 30% were detected once. 17% of the sample is held by the ten biggest clonotypes.

Its CDR3 holds 15 amino acids, cysteine through phenylalanine. Only the CDR3 portion is preserved as DNA: 45 bases, with reading frame beginning at the first base. The germline ends are 19 bases apart after V is trimmed by 4 bases and J by 4 bases. For CDR1 and CDR2, the germline V gene lists SQVTM and ANQGSEA. Study-level results and caveats: As age increased, observed TCR beta diversity per million T cells dropped in a roughly linear way, and a significant reduction was already evident by age 40. Because donor CMV infection status was unknown, age-related changes in expanded clonotypes were potentially confounded. Compared with the aged group, the long-lived group had more naive CD4+ T cells, fewer expanded clones and increased TCR diversity, suggesting age selection. Total diversity estimates from one million sequenced T cells were considered lower bounds and underestimates. The percentage of naive T cells measured by flow cytometry correlated strongly with observed TCR beta diversity. Since profiling was done on bulk unsorted PBMCs, naive and antigen-experienced compartments could not be conclusively compared.

Sequenced input: blood. The source is a woman at least 80 years old in good health. Recombination linked TRBV29-1 to TRBJ1-2; TRBD1 is a possible D gene, resting on 6 matching bases. The sequence in DNA is TGCAGCGTTGGGGAGGGGGGTGCCGGGAGCTATGGCTACACCTTC. Translated, it reads CSVGEGGAGSYGYTF.